This TCR beta chain was sequenced in a study of blood T cell repertoires in COVID-19. Across the study: Samples came from the United States, Italy and Spain, spanning acute and convalescent COVID-19. Sample material is recorded as cDNA or gDNA derived from T cells, B-cell-depleted T cells, or PBMCs.

CDR1 is LNHDA, CDR2 SQIVND, per germline (reference sequence). V lost 0 bases, J lost 0 bases, and 18 bases lay in between. CDR3 length: 20 residues. How the authors handled the data: Amplification from reference gene primers served as the basis for estimated nucleated cell counts. Repertoires were generated with immunoSEQ multiplex PCR, while TCRdb's copy carries only in-frame clones and drops some. The V and J calls and clone size were taken over from that table, and D and trimming were inferred from the DNA. The sample holds around 60,000 clones, around 90% seen once. Material for sequencing was peripheral blood. The V call is TRBV19, the J call TRBJ2-6, with a possible D match to TRBD2 (6 bases). The TCR originated in a man aged 55-75 years with active COVID-19. CDR3 DNA sequence: TGTGCCAGTAGTATAGATCGTATGGGGGGTGCGAACTCTGGGGCCAACGTCCTGACTTTC. It encodes CASSIDRMGGANSGANVLTF.